Below are 20 T cell receptor beta chains sequenced from a single sample in a study of OX40 agonist ivuxolimab in advanced cancers. Sequenced by immunoSEQ multiplex PCR; TCRdb stores in-frame clones only, minus some. This sample yields around 67,000 clones, of which about 85% are seen a single time; approximately 1.3% belongs to the top ten. The starting material was CD4+ or CD8+ T cells sorted from blood, obtained in a trial of the OX40 agonist ivuxolimab. These TCRs come from an adult with an advanced solid tumor such as melanoma, head and neck, liver or kidney cancer.

The J gene is TRBJ2-5, the V gene TRBV5-1, with D perhaps matching TRBD1 or TRBD2 (5 bases each). This CDR3 is 15 amino acids long. V dropped 5 bases and J dropped 3 bases, with 17 bases sitting between them. Germline V gene data show CDR1 as SGHRS and CDR2 as YFSETQ. CDR3 nucleotides: TGCGCCAGCAGGGGGCGCGGCACTAGGGAAGAGACCCAGTACTTC. It translates to CASRGRGTREETQYF.

The V and J genes are TRBV28 and TRBJ1-5; maybe TRBD1 (6 bases). The CDR3 totals 12 residues. V was trimmed by 7 bases and J by 4 bases, leaving 8 bases between them. Germline lookup yields CDR1 MDHEN and CDR2 SYDVKM. The CDR3 reads CASITGNQPQHF. DNA of the CDR3: TGTGCCAGCATTACAGGGAATCAGCCCCAGCATTTT.

The chain joins TRBV2 to TRBJ1-4; D unresolved. Trimming cost V 7 bases and J 4 bases, with 16 bases left between them. The germline gives CDR1 SNHLY, CDR2 FYNNEI. The CDR3 totals 15 residues. Written as DNA, the CDR3 is TGTGCCAGCAATAGGATCAGCCCTAATAATGAAAAACTGTTTTTT. It yields the protein CASNRISPNNEKLFF.

In nucleotides, the CDR3 is TGTGCCAGCAGTTTATGGGCTAGCGGGGGGGCCGGGACCGGGGAGCTGTTTTTT. It specifies CASSLWASGGAGTGELFF. The chain couples TRBV27 to TRBJ2-2; TRBD2 matches at 12 bases. The CDR3 extends over 18 amino acids. Per the germline V gene, CDR1 is MNHEY and CDR2 is SMNVEV (reference sequence). V dropped 1 base and J dropped 5; count of bases not matched to a gene: 8.

This clone was counted between two and nine times. The rearrangement joins TRBV10-3 to TRBJ2-7; D unclear. The germline V gene has CDR1 ENHRY and CDR2 SYGVKD. Trimming left V 3 bases short and J 5 bases short, with 5 bases between. This CDR3 has 11 residues. CDR3 bases: TGTGCCATCAGTGAATTCGACGAGCAGTACTTC. It specifies CAISEFDEQYF.

This clone was recorded only once. The chain couples TRBV9 to TRBJ2-1; TRBD1 or TRBD2 may be the D gene (5 bases each). The germline V gene has CDR1 SGDLS and CDR2 YYNGEE. This CDR3 region has 14 residues. Trimming pared 4 bases from V and 6 bases from J, leaving 14 bases between. In DNA, the CDR3 is TGTGCCAGCAGCCACCAACGGGACCTCAATGAGCAGTTCTTC. It encodes CASSHQRDLNEQFF.

This clone was detected once. This sequence joins TRBV11-2 and TRBJ2-6; D is undetermined. This CDR3 has 16 amino acids. V dropped 2 bases and J dropped 0 bases, with 8 bases sitting between them. In germline, CDR1 is SGHAT, CDR2 FQNNGV. The CDR3 region is CASSLMRGSGANVLTF. The CDR3 DNA reads TGTGCCAGCAGCTTAATGAGAGGCTCTGGGGCCAACGTCCTGACTTTC.

This clone has just one count. The chain employs TRBV18 and TRBJ2-1, with 7 positions matching TRBD1. This CDR3 region has 14 residues. Germline V gene data show CDR1 as KGHSH and CDR2 as LQKENI. J was trimmed by 4 bases and V by 1 base; bases with no gene match: 1. CDR3 nucleotide sequence: TGTGCCAGCTCACCACTGGACAGGTACAATGAGCAGTTCTTC. It encodes CASSPLDRYNEQFF.

This clone was recorded a few times. The chain recombines TRBV7-2 with TRBJ2-1; D may match TRBD1 or TRBD2 (6 bases each). Germline V gives CDR1 SGHTA, CDR2 FQGNSA. V lost 5 bases, J lost 7 bases, and 24 bases lay in between. CDR3 length: 17 amino acids. CDR3 loop: CASSGGLGKRFGNEQFF. In nucleotides, the CDR3 is TGTGCCAGCAGCGGGGGGCTGGGGAAGAGGTTTGGGAATGAGCAGTTCTTC.

This clone is a singleton in its sample. This sequence joins TRBV18 and TRBJ2-1; no definite D call. Deletions cut 2 bases from V and 7 bases from J, with 6 bases between. Germline V gives CDR1 KGHSH, CDR2 LQKENI. The CDR3 is made up of 12 amino acids. The CDR3 bases are TGTGCCAGCTCACCAGGGGTAAATGAGCAGTTCTTC. This translates into CASSPGVNEQFF.

Turning to this clone: Other nucleotide sequences from this sample produce the same CDR3. The chain recombines TRBV10-3 with TRBJ1-5; maybe TRBD1 (6 bases). From germline, CDR1 is ENHRY and CDR2 SYGVKD. The V and J ends lost 4 bases and 8 bases respectively, with 12 bases between them. The CDR3 length is 13 residues. The CDR3 sequence: CAISGGGGEPQHF. In DNA, the CDR3 is TGTGCCATCAGTGGAGGAGGGGGGGAGCCCCAGCATTTT.

V and J are TRBV18 and TRBJ1-5; tentatively, D is TRBD1 (5 bases). The V gene's germline CDR1 is KGHSH and CDR2 LQKENI. The CDR3 runs to 14 residues. The V gene lost 3 bases and the J gene lost 1 base, with 7 bases spanning the gap. The CDR3 spells CASSPGGSNQPQHF. CDR3 DNA: TGTGCCAGCTCACCGGGGGGGAGCAATCAGCCCCAGCATTTT.

The chain carries TRBV28 and TRBJ2-1; D remains ambiguous. The V gene lost 4 bases and the J gene lost 6 bases, with 10 bases spanning the gap. The CDR3 covers 13 residues. Germline V gene lookup returns CDR1 MDHEN and CDR2 SYDVKM. The CDR3 reads CASSSTAPNEQFF. The DNA for the CDR3 is TGTGCCAGCAGTTCAACAGCCCCCAATGAGCAGTTCTTC.

V is TRBV4-3 and J is TRBJ2-3, with 8 bases identical to TRBD1. Trimming at V came to 1 base and at J to 5 bases, leaving 2 bases not matched to a gene. The germline CDR1 and CDR2 sequences are LGHNA and YSLEER. The CDR3 runs to 14 residues. The DNA of the CDR3 is TGCGCCAGCAGCCAAGTAGGACAGGGAGATACGCAGTATTTT. It yields the protein CASSQVGQGDTQYF.

This clone appeared a few times. This rearrangement joins TRBV15 to TRBJ2-2, with a possible D match to TRBD1 (6 bases). From germline, CDR1 is LNHNV and CDR2 YYDKDF (reference sequence). The CDR3 sequence is 16 residues long. Trimming removed 0 bases from V and 1 base from J, with 9 bases in between. CDR3 sequence: CATSRDVGQNTGELFF. CDR3 DNA sequence: TGTGCCACCAGCAGAGATGTGGGACAGAACACCGGGGAGCTGTTTTTT. The whole variable domain, remainder taken from reference TRBV15 and TRBJ2-2, is DAMVIQNPRYQVTQFGKPVTLSCSQTLNHNVMYWYQQKSSQAPKLLFHYYDKDFNNEADTPDNFQSRRPNTSFCFLDIRSPGLGDTAMYLCATSRDVGQNTGELFFGEGSRLTVL.

V and J are TRBV7-2 and TRBJ2-3; no reliable D call. The CDR3 is 12 residues long. Trimming shortened V by 1 base and J by 5 bases, and 4 bases separated the two germline ends. CDR1 is SGHTA, CDR2 FQGNSA, per germline. CDR3 nucleotides: TGTGCCAGCAGCTTAGAGCGAGATACGCAGTATTTT. It encodes CASSLERDTQYF.

The genes are TRBV6-5 and TRBJ1-1, with TRBD1 identical over 8 bases. The CDR3 spans 14 residues. The ends lost 2 bases at V and 3 bases at J; junction bases unmatched: 2. Germline loops: CDR1 MNHEY, CDR2 SVGAGI. The CDR3 loop is CASSYTTGDTEAFF. As DNA, the CDR3 is TGTGCCAGCAGTTACACGACAGGGGACACTGAAGCTTTCTTT.

The genes are TRBV12-5 and TRBJ1-6; the D is unclear. The CDR3 totals 12 residues. Per germline, CDR1 LGHNT and CDR2 FRNRAP. The ends were cut back, 3 bases at V and 5 bases at J, with 2 bases in the middle. CDR3 sequence reads: CASGLNNSPLHF. CDR3 bases: TGTGCTAGTGGTTTAAATAATTCACCCCTCCACTTT.

Points on this clone: An end of the junction differs from the germline gene, which may be a read error. J is TRBJ2-5 and V is TRBV5-6, with no clear D. The V gene's germline CDR1 is SGHDT and CDR2 YYEEEE. This CDR3 contains 11 residues. DNA for the CDR3: TGTGCCAGCAGCTTCCAAGGGACCCAGTACTTC. This encodes CASSFQGTQYF.

CDR3: CASGLGAGETQYF. As DNA, the CDR3 is TGTGCTAGCGGACTGGGGGCCGGGGAGACCCAGTACTTC. This chain connects TRBV7-7 to TRBJ2-5; D may match TRBD1 or TRBD2 (6 bases each). Germline values: CDR1 SSHAT, CDR2 FNYEAQ (reference sequence). This CDR3 is built from 13 residues.